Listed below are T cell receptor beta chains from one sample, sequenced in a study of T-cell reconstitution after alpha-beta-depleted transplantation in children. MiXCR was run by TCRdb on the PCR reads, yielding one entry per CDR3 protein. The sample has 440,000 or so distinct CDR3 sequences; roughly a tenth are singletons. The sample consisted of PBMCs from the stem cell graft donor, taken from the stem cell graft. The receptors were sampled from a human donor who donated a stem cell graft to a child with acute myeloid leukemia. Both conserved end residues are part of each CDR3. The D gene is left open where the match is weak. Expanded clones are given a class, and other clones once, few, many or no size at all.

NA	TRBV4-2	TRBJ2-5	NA	CASSTAKGAETQYF	TGTGCCAGCAGCACCGCGAAGGGAGCCGAGACCCAGTACTTC
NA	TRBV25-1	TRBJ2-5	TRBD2	CASSEYRIAGSKETQYF	TGTGCCAGCAGTGAATATCGGATAGCGGGATCTAAAGAGACCCAGTACTTC
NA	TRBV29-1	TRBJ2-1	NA	CSAVFGEQFF	TGCAGCGCGGTTTTCGGTGAGCAGTTCTTC
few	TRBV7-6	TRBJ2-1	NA	CASSLGPGNNEQFF	TGTGCCAGCAGCTTGGGCCCCGGGAACAATGAGCAGTTCTTC
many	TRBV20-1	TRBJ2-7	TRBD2	CSARVGLAVDEQYF	TGCAGTGCTAGAGTGGGACTAGCAGTCGACGAGCAGTACTTC
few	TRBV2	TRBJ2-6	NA	CASNGPIGGANVLTF	TGTGCCAGCAACGGGCCCATTGGAGGGGCCAACGTCCTGACTTTC
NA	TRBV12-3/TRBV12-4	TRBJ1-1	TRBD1	CASSLWDSIGWNTEAFF	TGTGCCAGCAGTTTATGGGACAGTATAGGGTGGAACACTGAAGCTTTCTTT
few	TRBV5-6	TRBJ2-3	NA	CASSLDGISTDTQYF	TGTGCCAGCAGCTTGGACGGGATTAGCACAGATACGCAGTATTTT
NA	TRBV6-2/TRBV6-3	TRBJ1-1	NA	CASSNASPANTEAFF	TGTGCCAGCAGTAACGCGAGCCCGGCGAACACTGAAGCTTTCTTT
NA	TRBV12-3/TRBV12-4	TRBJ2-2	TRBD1	CASRARDSTGELFF	TGTGCCAGCAGGGCCCGGGACAGCACCGGGGAGCTGTTTTTT
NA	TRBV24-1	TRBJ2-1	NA	CATSDSGLSSYNEQFF	TGTGCCACCAGTGATTCAGGGTTAAGCTCCTACAATGAGCAGTTCTTC
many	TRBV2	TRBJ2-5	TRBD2	CASSPGLAGGKETQYF	TGTGCCAGCAGTCCAGGACTAGCGGGGGGTAAAGAGACCCAGTACTTC
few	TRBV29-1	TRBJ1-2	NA	CSVGQGPNYGYTF	TGCAGCGTGGGTCAGGGCCCTAACTATGGCTACACCTTC
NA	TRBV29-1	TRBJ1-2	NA	CSFGSSNYGYTF	TGCAGCTTCGGGTCCTCTAACTATGGCTACACCTTC
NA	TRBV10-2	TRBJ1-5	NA	CASSLETNSNQPQHF	TGCGCCAGCAGTCTCGAGACAAATAGCAATCAGCCCCAGCATTTT
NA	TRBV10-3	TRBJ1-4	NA	CAISAGPLGEKLFF	TGTGCCATCAGCGCGGGCCCCTTGGGTGAAAAACTGTTTTTT
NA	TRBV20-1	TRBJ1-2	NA	CSARGDGYTF	TGCAGTGCTCGCGGGGACGGCTACACCTTC